This entry describes one T cell receptor beta chain. This clone's antigen is unknown. No qualities accompany the bases; no much larger clone lies one base away. The CDR3 regions of human TCRbeta chains were analyzed by immunosequencing. The authors' pipeline ran thus. Repertoire TCRs were matched against a reference library of SARS-CoV-2-specific TCRs generated with the MIRA antigen-specificity platform. Breadth meant the fraction of unique TCRs that were SARS-CoV-2-associated, whereas depth meant the fraction of total T cells that were SARS-CoV-2-associated. Using the MIRA data, each spike-specific TCR was assigned both to the spike region to which the TCR was reactive and to a CD4 or CD8 class. Log10-transformed breadth and depth values were compared by one-way ANOVA with Sidak's multiple comparisons tests. Entries here come from immuneACCESS through TCRdb and include only in-frame sequences with V and J called. Some clones fail to appear in such tables; in the studies checked, an unresolved V gene covers under half of the shortfall, and the cause of the remainder is unknown. V, J and clone size reflect that table, while D and trimming were determined from the DNA. The sample table contains 200,000 or so clones; only one count was recorded for almost 90% of them. The ten largest clones capture over 6% of the sample.

CDR1 and CDR2, looked up from the germline V gene, are MNHNS and SASEGT. Trimming removed 3 bases from V and 1 base from J, leaving 10 bases between the germline ends. From cysteine to phenylalanine, the CDR3 is 15 amino acids long. Just the 45-base CDR3 DNA is kept, in frame starting at base 1. These data originate in a study of T cell responses to AZD1222 COVID-19 vaccine (dated by TCRdb to about 2021). In the study overall: AZD1222 recipients given second doses at about 4 weeks or at about 12 weeks were pooled, since spike-specific TCR depth and breadth were not found to differ between the two schedules. TCR sequencing was performed for more than 230 trial participants, of whom about 200 were given two doses of AZD1222 and around 25 were given two doses of MenACWY control vaccine. Enrollment into the trials was organized by age into subgroups of 18-55, 56-69 and 70-plus years, and those subgroups contained 148, 28 and 57 TCR-sequenced participants, respectively.

The full study reports these points: Participants were mostly white British and included more females than males, and it was suggested by the authors that clonal diversity may have been underestimated. Because no day 14 peak-response samples were available, repertoires were characterized only after the peak T cell response. Only a handful of AZD1222 recipients were SARS-CoV-2 seropositive at baseline, limiting conclusions about previously exposed vaccinees. Nearly half of unique spike-specific TCRs reportedly recognized epitopes outside regions mutated in the B.1.351 and B.1.1.7 variants. The 56-69-year group was small, and its depth increase did not reach significance, likely because of low power. The vaccine-associated CD4 TCRs covered the entire spike protein, and the dominant responses fell in regions 160-218 and 743-854. After two AZD1222 doses, both the breadth and the depth of spike-specific TCRs were significantly higher than at day 0 and than in MenACWY recipients.

The time point label here, explained by the study, means: baseline before first vaccination. Samples from vaccinated people were obtained from the UK trials COV001 and COV002, which included a single-blind randomized controlled phase 2/3 trial of AZD1222 (ChAdOx1 nCoV-19) in healthy adults. For TCRbeta chain sequencing, PBMC samples were collected from trial participants at day 0 and at day 28 after the second dose. The clonotype was recovered from an adult in good health. The sequencing here drew on peripheral blood, taken on day 0 of AZD1222 vaccination. The rearrangement joined TRBV6-1 to TRBJ1-5, with the D gene too uncertain to name. The DNA sequence reads TGTGCCAGCAGTGACCTGGGTCTGAGCAATCAGCCCCAGCATTTT. This is translated as CASSDLGLSNQPQHF.